One and the same sample provided the 22 T cell receptor beta chains below, sequenced in a study of read filtering for tumor transcriptome and immune sequencing (dated by TCRdb to the early 2020s). TCRdb names Illumina HiSeq 4000 as the instrument used. Starting from about 400 ng RNA, TCR libraries were constructed with the Immunoverse kit using molecular barcoded adaptors that cover the alpha/delta and beta/gamma chains. TCRdb reprocessing: public reads trimmed at Q25 with fastp, clones called with MiXCR, in-frame beta chains kept. Every distinct CDR3 protein forms one entry, paired with its most common genes and DNA. The sample includes tens of thousands of distinct CDR3 sequences, with approximately 15% observed a single time. Jointly, the top ten make up about 45% of the sample. What was sequenced was a population of CD138-negative cells sorted from bone marrow. In light of the paper, this sample's cell subset or site label describes: bone marrow mononuclear cells depleted of CD138+ plasma/myeloma cells by negative magnetic selection. The receptor set was obtained from a donor over 35 with multiple myeloma.

This clonotype has a count of ten or more. The rearrangement joins TRBV7-9 to TRBJ2-7; D unresolved. The V end lost 8 bases, the J end lost 4 bases, and 9 bases lay between the germline ends. Germline loops: CDR1 SEHNR, CDR2 FQNEAQ (reference sequence). The CDR3 consists of 11 residues. The CDR3 here is CASVDRYEQYF. The CDR3 DNA sequence: TGTGCCAGCGTTGACCGATACGAGCAGTACTTC.

This clonotype was found many times. The chain links TRBV7-3 to TRBJ2-1; 14 nucleotides match TRBD2. Germline CDR1 is SGHTA and CDR2 is FQGTGA. The CDR3 runs to 20 residues. J gave up 0 bases and V 4 bases, and 11 bases lay outside the gene matches. The CDR3 loop reads CASSSTGLAGVPPSYNEQFF. The CDR3 DNA is TGTGCCAGCAGCTCCACGGGACTAGCGGGAGTCCCTCCCTCCTACAATGAGCAGTTCTTC.

This clonotype was seen many times. The chain has TRBV27 and TRBJ2-1; TRBD2 agrees at 9 bases. CDR1 and CDR2 from the germline V gene are MNHEY and SMNVEV (reference sequence). Unmatched junction bases numbered 15, after V lost 7 bases and J lost 2 bases. The CDR3 consists of 18 residues. The CDR3 sequence: CASTLYQPGLAPYNEQFF. The CDR3, as DNA: TGTGCCAGCACCCTTTATCAGCCGGGACTAGCTCCCTACAATGAGCAGTTCTTC.

This clonotype came up many times. The chain is built from TRBV7-6 and TRBJ2-1; 14 bases agree with TRBD2. Trimming at V came to 4 bases and at J to 9 bases, leaving 5 bases not matched to a gene. This CDR3 is 15 amino acids long. Germline values: CDR1 SGHVS, CDR2 FNYEAQ. Written as DNA, the CDR3 is TGTGCCAGCAGCTCCGGACTAGCGGGAGGTGGTGAGCAGTTCTTC. It is translated as CASSSGLAGGGEQFF. The full variable domain, rest sourced from reference TRBV7-6 and TRBJ2-1, is GAGVSQSPRYKVTKRGQDVALRCDPISGHVSLYWYRQALGQGPEFLTYFNYEAQQDKSGLPNDRFSAERPEGSISTLTIQRTEQRDSAMYRCASSSGLAGGGEQFFGPGTRLTVL.

In regard to this clonotype: This may arise from a read error, as a much more abundant clone is one base away. The V gene is TRBV5-1, the J gene TRBJ2-1; D unresolved. In germline, CDR1 is SGHRS, CDR2 YFSETQ. CDR3 size: 16 residues. The CDR3 reads CASSPDRRASYKEQFF. CDR3 bases: TGCGCCAGCAGCCCAGATAGACGCGCCTCCTACAAGGAGCAGTTCTTC.

This clonotype was found many times. The rearrangement links TRBV19 to TRBJ2-1, with 8 bases fitting TRBD1. The length of the CDR3 is 14 residues. The V segment lost 5 bases and the J segment 2 bases; nucleotides outside the gene matches: 2. CDR1 and CDR2 from the germline V gene are LNHDA and SQIVND (reference sequence). This CDR3 is CASSQGATYNEQFF. The CDR3 DNA sequence: TGTGCCAGTAGTCAGGGGGCAACCTACAATGAGCAGTTCTTC.

In its sample, this clonotype was seen many times. The chain uses TRBV27 and TRBJ2-1, with TRBD2 matching 8 bases. Germline lookup yields CDR1 MNHEY and CDR2 SMNVEV (reference sequence). V lost 5 bases and J lost 9; bases outside the gene matches: 6. The CDR3 is made up of 13 amino acids. The CDR3 DNA reads TGTGCCAGCAGTCCGACTAGCGCAGCTGAGCAGTTCTTC. Translated: CASSPTSAAEQFF.

This clonotype was seen a few times. V gene TRBV7-2 combines with J gene TRBJ1-1; a possible D gene is TRBD1 (5 bases). CDR3 size: 13 residues. V lost 0 bases to trimming and J lost 6 bases, with 8 bases between them. The germline V gene encodes CDR1 SGHTA and CDR2 FQGNSA. CDR3 DNA: TGTGCCAGCAGCTTAGCGCAGGGCTCTGAAGCTTTCTTT. It translates to CASSLAQGSEAFF.

This clonotype was detected many times. The J gene is TRBJ2-1, the V gene TRBV9; tentative D call: TRBD2 (6 bases). This CDR3 is 15 amino acids long. Germline V gives CDR1 SGDLS, CDR2 YYNGEE. Trimming shortened V by 4 bases and J by 5 bases, and 16 bases separated the two germline ends. The CDR3 region is CASSHELAKNNEQFF. The CDR3 coding sequence is TGTGCCAGCAGCCATGAGCTAGCGAAAAACAATGAGCAGTTCTTC.

In its sample, this clonotype was seen a few times. The V and J genes are TRBV29-1 and TRBJ2-5; D is perhaps TRBD1 (6 bases). CDR1 is SQVTM and CDR2 is ANQGSEA in the germline V gene. The CDR3 length is 12 residues. The ends were cut back, 8 bases at V and 4 bases at J, with 14 bases in the middle. The DNA of the CDR3 is TGCAGCACTATGGCAGGGGCAGAGACCCAGTACTTC. The encoded protein is CSTMAGAETQYF.

This clonotype has a handful of counts. This sequence may be a read error, since a much larger clone differs from it by one base. This chain uses TRBV29-1 with TRBJ2-7, with a tentative D call TRBD1 (6 bases). Trimming cost V 8 bases and J 1 base, with 12 bases left between them. Germline V gene sequence: CDR1 SQVTM, CDR2 ANQGSEA. This CDR3 is 12 amino acids long. CDR3 sequence: CSTTTGSYEQYF. For the CDR3, the DNA is TGCAGCACCACAACAGGGTCCTACGAGCAGTACTTC.

This clonotype has at least ten counts. The V gene is TRBV29-1, the J gene TRBJ2-7; D could derive from TRBD1 or TRBD2 (5 bases each). Trimming removed 4 bases at V and 0 bases at J, with 19 bases between. This CDR3 spans 16 amino acids. Per germline, CDR1 SQVTM and CDR2 ANQGSEA. The CDR3 DNA reads TGCAGCGTTGTATTCCCGGGACCTGGGACCTCCTACGAGCAGTACTTC. The encoded protein is CSVVFPGPGTSYEQYF.

This clonotype was found many times. The chain links TRBV11-3 to TRBJ2-2; 7 bases line up with TRBD1. This CDR3 comprises 15 residues. V was pared by 5 bases and J by 6 bases, with 9 bases of the junction left unmatched. Germline V gene lookup returns CDR1 SGHNT and CDR2 YENEEA. Here the CDR3 reads CASSQTGVRSGELFF. DNA of the CDR3: TGTGCCAGCAGCCAAACAGGGGTGAGGTCCGGGGAGCTGTTTTTT.

This clonotype has a handful of counts. This may be a read error, as it is one base from a much larger clone. In this CDR3 the conserved last residue, phenylalanine or tryptophan, is missing, so a read error is likely. The chain has TRBV11-2 and TRBJ2-2; 10 bases fit TRBD2. Germline V gene sequence: CDR1 SGHAT, CDR2 FQNNGV. V lost 0 bases to trimming and J lost 6 bases; unmatched junction nucleotides: 7. The CDR3 contains 17 residues. Here the CDR3 DNA reads TGTGCCAGCAGCTTAGAGGCTAGCGGGAGTTTGGCCGGGGAGCTGTTTCTT. Translation: CASSLEASGSLAGELFL.

This clonotype was detected ten times or more. The chain employs TRBV6-5 and TRBJ2-1; D might be TRBD1 or TRBD2, each matching 5 bases. The length of the CDR3 is 15 residues. V lost 4 bases and J 5 bases, leaving 15 bases between the germline ends. Germline CDR1 and CDR2: MNHEY and SVGAGI. This CDR3 reads CASSSGTVKDNEQFF. The CDR3 coding sequence is TGTGCCAGCAGTTCCGGGACGGTGAAAGACAATGAGCAGTTCTTC.

This clonotype appeared a single time. The likely explanation is a read error, given a far larger clone one base away. This chain connects TRBV6-2 or TRBV6-3 to TRBJ1-2, with 8 nucleotides matching TRBD1. This CDR3 region has 16 residues. The V segment lost 0 bases and the J segment 8 bases; nucleotides outside the gene matches: 11. Germline CDR1 reads MNHEY; CDR2 reads SVGEGT. CDR3 coding DNA: TGTGCCAGCAGTTACTCGGGGGACAGGAGGCTCAGGGGCTACACCTTC. Translated, it gives CASSYSGDRRLRGYTF.

This clonotype was counted a few times. The chain links TRBV18 to TRBJ2-5, with 8 positions matching TRBD2. CDR1 is KGHSH and CDR2 is LQKENI in the germline V gene. V shed 6 bases and J 2 bases; nucleotides not matched to a gene: 23. The CDR3 spans 20 residues. The CDR3 sequence is CASSLYLLREERIWQETQYF. As DNA, the CDR3 is TGTGCCAGCTCTCTCTATCTATTGCGGGAGGAGCGTATTTGGCAAGAGACCCAGTACTTC. The full variable domain, completed using reference TRBV18 and TRBJ2-5, is NAGVMQNPRHLVRRRGQEARLRCSPMKGHSHVYWYRQLPEEGLKFMVYLQKENIIDESGMPKERFSAEFPKEGPSILRIQQVVRGDSAAYFCASSLYLLREERIWQETQYFGPGTRLLVL.

This clonotype was detected ten times or more. The V gene is TRBV6-4, the J gene TRBJ2-1; 10 bases fit TRBD2. This CDR3 has 15 amino acids. Germline V gene data show CDR1 as MRHNA and CDR2 as SNTAGT. V dropped 5 bases and J dropped 2; count of bases not matched to a gene: 3. The CDR3 DNA reads TGTGCCAGCAGTACTAGCGGGACCACCTACAATGAGCAGTTCTTC. Protein sequence: CASSTSGTTYNEQFF.

This clonotype was counted at least ten times. V and J are TRBV20-1 and TRBJ1-5; D gene unclear. The CDR3 length is 16 residues. V was cut by 3 bases and J by 0 bases, with 15 bases left in between. Germline loops: CDR1 DFQATT, CDR2 SNEGSKA (reference sequence). CDR3: CSASGSGGYSNQPQHF. CDR3 DNA sequence: TGCAGTGCTAGTGGGTCAGGAGGGTATAGCAATCAGCCCCAGCATTTT.

Ten or more counts support this clonotype. This rearrangement joins TRBV11-3 to TRBJ2-2; D not resolved. Trimming shortened V by 1 base and J by 7 bases, and 4 bases separated the two germline ends. The CDR3 loop spans 12 amino acids. Germline V gene data show CDR1 as SGHNT and CDR2 as YENEEA. The CDR3 region is CASSLVDGELFF. CDR3 in DNA: TGTGCCAGCAGCTTAGTTGACGGGGAGCTGTTTTTT.

This clonotype was observed at least ten times. V gene TRBV20-1 combines with J gene TRBJ2-7; tentative D call: TRBD1 (6 bases). Trimming left V 2 bases short and J 7 bases short, with 12 bases between. The CDR3 is made up of 12 amino acids. CDR1 is DFQATT, CDR2 SNEGSKA, per germline (reference sequence). The CDR3 spells CSARMQGLEQYF. The CDR3 nucleotides read TGCAGTGCTAGAATGCAGGGGCTTGAGCAGTACTTC.

This clonotype was counted at least ten times. V gene TRBV7-2 combines with J gene TRBJ1-5; 11 bases map to TRBD1. With V trimmed by 5 bases and J by 7 bases, 7 bases remained unmatched. This CDR3 has 15 residues. Germline CDR1 is SGHTA and CDR2 is FQGNSA. The DNA of the CDR3 is TGTGCCAGCAGCACCCGGGACAGGGGGATGCAGCCCCAGCATTTT. It codes for CASSTRDRGMQPQHF. Drawing the rest from reference TRBV7-2 and TRBJ1-5, the complete variable domain is GAGVSQSPSNKVTEKGKDVELRCDPISGHTALYWYRQSLGQGLEFLIYFQGNSAPDKSGLPSDRFSAERTGGSVSTLTIQRTQQEDSAVYLCASSTRDRGMQPQHFGDGTRLSIL.